These 30 T cell receptor beta chains came from one sample sequenced in a study of naive and memory T cell subsets. Four PCR rounds used nested alpha and beta constant region primers plus the SP2 primer. A single record per CDR3 protein comes from TCRdb applying MiXCR to the 5' RACE reads. The sample includes tens of thousands of distinct CDR3 sequences, under 10% of them seen just once. TCR cDNA received a 3' ligated oligonucleotide that carried a UMI. Every receptor here comes from a female donor in good health.

This clonotype has just one count. CDR3 in amino acids: CAWTPRGLRNQPQHF. DNA for the CDR3: TGTGCCTGGACCCCTAGGGGTCTCCGCAATCAGCCCCAGCATTTT. This chain uses TRBV30 with TRBJ1-5; D may be TRBD1 (5 bases). V was shortened by 4 bases and J by 2 bases, with 15 bases between the two germline ends. Germline CDR1 reads GTSNPN; CDR2 reads SVGIG (reference sequence). The CDR3 spans 15 residues.

This clonotype showed up many times. CDR3 nucleotide sequence: TGCAGCGTCATAGACGGATTGACAGGCAATCAGCCCCAGCATTTT. Encoded protein: CSVIDGLTGNQPQHF. This rearrangement joins TRBV29-1 to TRBJ1-5; a weak D match, TRBD1 (5 bases). CDR3 length: 15 residues. The germline V gene encodes CDR1 SQVTM and CDR2 ANQGSEA. V lost 6 bases and J 2 bases, leaving 17 bases between the germline ends.

There are many counts of this clonotype. The rearrangement links TRBV7-2 to TRBJ1-1, with 7 nucleotides matching TRBD1. Germline lookup yields CDR1 SGHTA and CDR2 FQGNSA. This CDR3 comprises 14 residues. V gave up 4 bases and J gave up 6 bases; unmatched junction bases: 8. The CDR3 protein is CASSSGQDSAEAFF. CDR3 sequence (DNA): TGTGCCAGCAGCTCAGGACAGGATAGCGCTGAAGCTTTCTTT.

This clonotype was picked up many times. The rearrangement joins TRBV20-1 to TRBJ1-1, with 12 bases fitting TRBD1. V lost 0 bases to trimming and J lost 5 bases; unmatched junction nucleotides: 7. There are 16 residues in the CDR3. Germline lookup yields CDR1 DFQATT and CDR2 SNEGSKA (reference sequence). CDR3 sequence (DNA): TGCAGTGCTAGAGATCGGGGGACAGGGGGCTTTACTGAAGCTTTCTTT. It yields the protein CSARDRGTGGFTEAFF.

In its sample, this clonotype was seen a few times. This rearrangement joins TRBV10-3 to TRBJ1-5, with D tentatively TRBD1 (6 bases). Trimming stripped 4 bases from V and 0 bases from J, with 7 bases between. The germline V gene has CDR1 ENHRY and CDR2 SYGVKD. The CDR3 totals 14 residues. The CDR3 nucleotides read TGTGCCATCAGTGGGACAGATAGCAATCAGCCCCAGCATTTT. Its protein is CAISGTDSNQPQHF.

The rearrangement uses TRBV5-1 and TRBJ2-1; the match to TRBD2 covers 9 bases. CDR1 SGHRS and CDR2 YFSETQ come from the germline V gene. This CDR3 has 15 residues. J lost 9 bases, V lost 0 bases, and 7 bases had no gene match. The CDR3 loop reads CASSLVAGGPIEQFF. CDR3 in DNA: TGCGCCAGCAGCTTGGTGGCGGGGGGGCCAATTGAGCAGTTCTTC. The whole variable domain, remainder taken from reference TRBV5-1 and TRBJ2-1, is KAGVTQTPRYLIKTRGQQVTLSCSPISGHRSVSWYQQTPGQGLQFLFEYFSETQRNKGNFPGRFSGRQFSNSRSEMNVSTLELGDSALYLCASSLVAGGPIEQFFGPGTRLTVL.

The chain links TRBV21-1 to TRBJ1-3; the table's D call TRBD1 went unverified against the DNA. TRBV21-1 is a pseudogene locus. This CDR3 is 18 amino acids long. The CDR3 sequence is CASSKSGTGDRSGNTIYF. In nucleotides, the CDR3 is TGTGCCAGCAGCAAATCCGGGACAGGGGACCGCTCTGGAAACACCATATATTTT.

This clonotype was observed many times. The V gene is TRBV20-1, the J gene TRBJ2-1, with D possibly being TRBD2 (5 bases). Trimming removed 0 bases from V and 2 bases from J, with 23 bases in between. CDR1 is DFQATT and CDR2 is SNEGSKA in the germline V gene (reference sequence). The CDR3 sequence is 19 residues long. In DNA form, the CDR3 reads TGCAGTGCTAGAGATCCTCTCCGGAGGTCCGCGGCCGCCTACAATGAGCAGTTCTTC. Residues: CSARDPLRRSAAAYNEQFF.

In its sample, this clonotype was seen a few times. The chain uses TRBV19 and TRBJ2-6; no clear D. The length of the CDR3 is 17 residues. Germline V gives CDR1 LNHDA, CDR2 SQIVND (reference sequence). The V end was cut by 3 bases, the J end by 0 bases, with 12 bases between. For the CDR3, the DNA is TGTGCCAGTAGTATTTTTCGGCTGGTCTCTGGGGCCAACGTCCTGACTTTC. Translation gives CASSIFRLVSGANVLTF.

At least ten counts were recorded for this clonotype. J is TRBJ2-3 and V is TRBV7-9; D call uncertain. Germline V gene data show CDR1 as SEHNR and CDR2 as FQNEAQ (reference sequence). The length of the CDR3 is 11 residues. V was cut by 5 bases and J by 6 bases, with 6 bases left in between. The CDR3 DNA is TGTGCCAGCAGCCCCCGGGATACGCAGTATTTT. It translates to CASSPRDTQYF. The full variable domain, its missing parts supplied by reference TRBV7-9 and TRBJ2-3, is DTGVSQNPRHKITKRGQNVTFRCDPISEHNRLYWYRQTLGQGPEFLTYFQNEAQLEKSRLLSDRFSAERPKGSFSTLEIQRTEQGDSAMYLCASSPRDTQYFGPGTRLTVL.

This clonotype was seen only a few times. The V and J genes are TRBV6-6 and TRBJ2-7, with D possibly TRBD2 on 5 matching bases. This CDR3 has 14 residues. V was shortened by 0 bases and J by 9 bases, with 15 bases between the two germline ends. In germline, CDR1 is MNHNY, CDR2 SVGAGI (reference sequence). CDR3 region: CASSYSDQAEGQYF. The CDR3 DNA reads TGTGCCAGCAGTTACTCGGACCAAGCGGAAGGGCAGTACTTC.

This clonotype showed up many times. J is TRBJ1-1 and V is TRBV29-1; a weak D match, TRBD1 (6 bases). Germline CDR1 and CDR2: SQVTM and ANQGSEA. Trimming stripped 7 bases from V and 7 bases from J, with 16 bases between. The CDR3 sequence is 12 residues long. The CDR3 sequence: CSALQGTGEAFF. CDR3 bases: TGCAGCGCACTGCAGGGGACGGGTGAAGCTTTCTTT. Filled out from reference TRBV29-1 and TRBJ1-1, the complete variable domain reads SAVISQKPSRDICQRGTSLTIQCQVDSQVTMMFWYRQQPGQSLTLIATANQGSEATYESGFVIDKFPISRPNLTFSTLTVSNMSPEDSSIYLCSALQGTGEAFFGQGTRLTVV.

This clonotype has ten or more counts. The rearrangement links TRBV20-1 to TRBJ2-7; TRBD2 aligns across 7 bases. This CDR3 region has 13 residues. The V segment lost 3 bases and the J segment 6 bases; nucleotides outside the gene matches: 8. The V gene's germline CDR1 is DFQATT and CDR2 SNEGSKA (reference sequence). The CDR3 nucleotides are TGCAGTGCTAGCCGTACGGGCGGGGGCGAGCAGTACTTC. It yields the protein CSASRTGGGEQYF.

This clonotype was picked up many times. The rearrangement joins TRBV12-3 or TRBV12-4 to TRBJ1-1; no definite D call. Trimming stripped 6 bases from V and 1 base from J, with 15 bases between. The CDR3 is 15 residues long. CDR3 sequence (DNA): TGTGCCAGCAGGTTCTACCGATCGAGGAACACTGAAGCTTTCTTT. Encoded protein: CASRFYRSRNTEAFF.

The gene calls are TRBV7-2 and TRBJ1-2; 9 bases are shared with TRBD1. Per germline, CDR1 SGHTA and CDR2 FQGNSA. J lost 2 bases, V lost 3 bases, and 10 bases had no gene match. This CDR3 has 17 amino acids. Here the CDR3 reads CASSFVQTGTGNYGYTF. In nucleotides, the CDR3 is TGTGCCAGCAGCTTCGTTCAGACCGGGACAGGGAACTATGGCTACACCTTC.

The chain joins TRBV19 to TRBJ2-4; 7 positions match TRBD2. In germline, CDR1 is LNHDA, CDR2 SQIVND (reference sequence). J gave up 5 bases and V 4 bases, and 8 bases lay outside the gene matches. This CDR3 contains 15 residues. DNA of the CDR3: TGTGCCAGTAGTAACGATCGGGGGGTGGAAAACATTCAGTACTTC. Amino acids: CASSNDRGVENIQYF. The full variable domain, its missing parts supplied by reference TRBV19 and TRBJ2-4, is DGGITQSPKYLFRKEGQNVTLSCEQNLNHDAMYWYRQDPGQGLRLIYYSQIVNDFQKGDIAEGYSVSREKKESFPLTVTSAQKNPTAFYLCASSNDRGVENIQYFGAGTRLSVL.

V and J are TRBV12-3 or TRBV12-4 and TRBJ2-5; D remains unclear. This CDR3 has 15 amino acids. V was pared by 5 bases and J by 5 bases, with 18 bases between. The CDR3 here is CASSAGTNPPETQYF. In DNA, the CDR3 is TGTGCCAGCAGTGCCGGCACGAATCCTCCTGAGACCCAGTACTTC.

This clonotype was detected many times. This chain connects TRBV29-1 to TRBJ2-1, with TRBD2 identical over 8 bases. Germline V gene sequence: CDR1 SQVTM, CDR2 ANQGSEA. The CDR3 runs 17 residues. After removal of 1 base from V and 0 bases from J, the junction contained 8 bases not matched to a gene. DNA for the CDR3: TGCAGCGTTGAAGGACTGTACCGGGGGGGCTCCTACAATGAGCAGTTCTTC. Encoded protein: CSVEGLYRGGSYNEQFF.

This clonotype was seen a few times. For the CDR3, the DNA is TGTGCCAGCAGCTCGGGACAGGGTGGCGGAAACACCATATATTTT. It specifies CASSSGQGGGNTIYF. The J gene is TRBJ1-3, the V gene TRBV7-2; the match to TRBD1 covers 9 bases. Germline V gene lookup returns CDR1 SGHTA and CDR2 FQGNSA. J gave up 4 bases and V 4 bases, and 5 bases lay outside the gene matches. CDR3 length: 15 amino acids.

This clonotype was observed a few times. The chain uses TRBV6-1 and TRBJ1-1; no reliable D call. Trimming left V 6 bases short and J 8 bases short, with 13 bases between. In germline, CDR1 is MNHNS, CDR2 SASEGT. The CDR3 contains 12 residues. Written as DNA, the CDR3 is TGTGCCAGCAGCGGACCTAGTTCCGAAGCTTTCTTT. Protein product: CASSGPSSEAFF.

This clonotype was seen many times. The V gene is TRBV29-1, the J gene TRBJ1-1; D not certain. This CDR3 comprises 12 residues. Trimming cost V 4 bases and J 1 base, with 7 bases left between them. The V gene's germline CDR1 is SQVTM and CDR2 ANQGSEA. CDR3 nucleotides: TGCAGCGTTGTAACGGGGAACACTGAAGCTTTCTTT. Its translation: CSVVTGNTEAFF.

This clonotype was detected only a few times. The chain recombines TRBV6-2 or TRBV6-3 with TRBJ2-1; D is unresolved. Trimming pared 0 bases from V and 10 bases from J, leaving 7 bases between. This CDR3 comprises 12 residues. Germline V gene sequence: CDR1 MNHEY, CDR2 SVGEGT. In DNA form, the CDR3 reads TGTGCCAGCAGTTACTCCCCATGGGAGCAGTTCTTC. This encodes CASSYSPWEQFF.

This clonotype was observed at least ten times. The rearrangement uses TRBV4-3 and TRBJ1-5; D is unresolved. Germline V gene sequence: CDR1 LGHNA, CDR2 YSLEER. The CDR3 runs to 17 residues. Trimming stripped 4 bases from V and 7 bases from J, with 23 bases between. CDR3 protein: CASSPAIGGVTGQPQHF. CDR3 DNA sequence: TGCGCCAGCAGCCCGGCGATAGGTGGGGTAACGGGGCAGCCCCAGCATTTT.

The V call is TRBV5-1, the J call TRBJ2-1; TRBD2 agrees at 13 bases. The CDR3 totals 16 residues. Germline loops: CDR1 SGHRS, CDR2 YFSETQ. The trim removed 4 bases at V and 4 bases at J, leaving 5 bases unmatched. This CDR3 is CASSEGTSGAYNEQFF. In DNA form, the CDR3 reads TGCGCCAGCAGCGAGGGGACTAGCGGGGCATACAATGAGCAGTTCTTC.

This clonotype was seen at least ten times. The chain links TRBV2 to TRBJ2-7; no firm D call. The CDR3 is 9 amino acids. Trimming removed 11 bases from V and 6 bases from J, with 8 bases in between. Looked up from germline, CDR1 is SNHLY and CDR2 is FYNNEI. The CDR3 DNA sequence: TGTGCCCGACCCCCCGAGCAGTACTTC. Translation: CARPPEQYF.

The rearrangement uses TRBV5-8 and TRBJ1-5; D is undetermined. The ends were cut back, 4 bases at V and 4 bases at J, with 9 bases in the middle. The CDR3 has 13 amino acids. Per the germline V gene, CDR1 is SGHTS and CDR2 is YDEGEE. The CDR3 bases are TGTGCCAGCAGCCCCTGGATAAATCAGCCCCAGCATTTT. Protein: CASSPWINQPQHF.

Only a few counts were recorded for this clonotype. The chain employs TRBV19 and TRBJ2-7; TRBD1 is a possible D gene (6 bases). Trimming pared 3 bases from V and 4 bases from J, leaving 13 bases between. Germline CDR1 reads LNHDA; CDR2 reads SQIVND (reference sequence). The CDR3 is made up of 14 amino acids. The CDR3 sequence is CASSMRNRDYEQYF. DNA of the CDR3: TGTGCCAGTAGTATGAGGAACAGGGATTACGAGCAGTACTTC. The variable domain in full, completed from reference TRBV19 and TRBJ2-7, reads DGGITQSPKYLFRKEGQNVTLSCEQNLNHDAMYWYRQDPGQGLRLIYYSQIVNDFQKGDIAEGYSVSREKKESFPLTVTSAQKNPTAFYLCASSMRNRDYEQYFGPGTRLTVT.

This clonotype was seen repeatedly, ten times or more. The chain is built from TRBV6-2 or TRBV6-3 and TRBJ2-5; D uncertain. Germline-derived CDR1 and CDR2 are MNHEY and SVGEGT. Trimming pared 3 bases from V and 5 bases from J, leaving 4 bases between. This CDR3 has 11 residues. CDR3: CASSYTETQYF. In nucleotides, the CDR3 is TGTGCCAGCAGTTATACGGAGACCCAGTACTTC.

This clonotype showed up just a few times. The chain links TRBV28 to TRBJ1-5; D is ambiguous. Trimming removed 3 bases at V and 0 bases at J, with 12 bases between. CDR3 length equals 16 residues. Per the germline V gene, CDR1 is MDHEN and CDR2 is SYDVKM. CDR3 DNA sequence: TGTGCCAGCAGTTTGAGGAAGGAATATAGCAATCAGCCCCAGCATTTT. Protein sequence: CASSLRKEYSNQPQHF.

This clonotype was seen a few times. V and J are TRBV4-3 and TRBJ2-1, with a possible D match to TRBD2 (5 bases). The germline V and J ends were trimmed by 0 bases and 5 bases, with 11 bases remaining between them. This CDR3 is built from 15 residues. Germline V gene data show CDR1 as LGHNA and CDR2 as YSLEER. The CDR3 DNA sequence: TGCGCCAGCAGCCAAGACTCCGGGATTAACAATGAGCAGTTCTTC. It specifies CASSQDSGINNEQFF.